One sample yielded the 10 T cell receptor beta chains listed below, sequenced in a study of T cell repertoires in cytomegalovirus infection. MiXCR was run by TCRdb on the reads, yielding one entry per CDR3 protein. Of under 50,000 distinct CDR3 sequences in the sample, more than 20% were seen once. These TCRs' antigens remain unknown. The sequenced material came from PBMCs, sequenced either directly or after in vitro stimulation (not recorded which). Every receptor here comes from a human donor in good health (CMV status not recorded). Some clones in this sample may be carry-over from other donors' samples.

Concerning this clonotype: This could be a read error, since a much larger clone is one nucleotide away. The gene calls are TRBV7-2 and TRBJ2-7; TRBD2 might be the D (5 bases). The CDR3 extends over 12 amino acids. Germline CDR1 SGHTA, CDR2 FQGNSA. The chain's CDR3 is CAGSPYRGEQYF. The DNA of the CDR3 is TGTGCCGGCAGCCCATATCGGGGCGAGCAGTACTTC.

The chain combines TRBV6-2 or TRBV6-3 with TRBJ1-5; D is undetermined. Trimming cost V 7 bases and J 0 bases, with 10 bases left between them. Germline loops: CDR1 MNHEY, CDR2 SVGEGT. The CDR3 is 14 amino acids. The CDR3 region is CASNSRYSNQPQHF. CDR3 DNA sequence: TGTGCCAGCAACAGCCGGTATAGCAATCAGCCCCAGCATTTT.

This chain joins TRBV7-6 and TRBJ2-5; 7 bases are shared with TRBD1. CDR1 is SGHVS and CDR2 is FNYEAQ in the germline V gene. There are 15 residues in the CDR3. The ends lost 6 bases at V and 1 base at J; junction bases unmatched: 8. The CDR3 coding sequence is TGTGCCAGCAGTAACCGGGACAGATTCCAAGAGACCCAGTACTTC. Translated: CASSNRDRFQETQYF.

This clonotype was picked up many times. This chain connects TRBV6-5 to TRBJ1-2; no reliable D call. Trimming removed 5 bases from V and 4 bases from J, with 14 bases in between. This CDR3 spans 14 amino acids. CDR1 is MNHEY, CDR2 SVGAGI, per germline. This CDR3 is CASSPYRNLYGYTF. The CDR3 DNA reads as TGTGCCAGCAGTCCATACAGAAACCTCTATGGCTACACCTTC.

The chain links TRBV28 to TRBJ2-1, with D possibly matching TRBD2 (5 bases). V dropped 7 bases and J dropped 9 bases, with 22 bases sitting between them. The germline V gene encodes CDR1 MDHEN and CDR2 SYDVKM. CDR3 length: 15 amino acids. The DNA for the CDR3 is TGTGCCAGCACCACCACACGGGGTTGGGTCAGTGAGCAGTTCTTC. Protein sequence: CASTTTRGWVSEQFF.

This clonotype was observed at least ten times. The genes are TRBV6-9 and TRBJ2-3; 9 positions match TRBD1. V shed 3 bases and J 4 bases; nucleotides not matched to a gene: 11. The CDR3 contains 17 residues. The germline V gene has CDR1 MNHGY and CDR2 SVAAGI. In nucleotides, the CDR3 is TGTGCCAGCAGTTACACCGGTCGACAGGGGGAGGCAGATACGCAGTATTTT. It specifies CASSYTGRQGEADTQYF.

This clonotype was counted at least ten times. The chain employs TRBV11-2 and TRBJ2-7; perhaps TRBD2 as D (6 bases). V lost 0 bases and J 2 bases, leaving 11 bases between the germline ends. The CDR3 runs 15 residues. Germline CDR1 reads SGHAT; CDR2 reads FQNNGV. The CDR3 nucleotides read TGTGCCAGCAGCTTAGAGCCAGGGAGGACCTACGAGCAGTACTTC. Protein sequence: CASSLEPGRTYEQYF.

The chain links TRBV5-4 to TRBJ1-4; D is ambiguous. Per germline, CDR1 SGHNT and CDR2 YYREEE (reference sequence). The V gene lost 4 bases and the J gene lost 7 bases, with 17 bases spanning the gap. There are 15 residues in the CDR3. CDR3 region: CASSKGGDVGEKLFF. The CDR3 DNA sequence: TGTGCCAGCAGCAAGGGTGGGGATGTTGGTGAAAAACTGTTTTTT.

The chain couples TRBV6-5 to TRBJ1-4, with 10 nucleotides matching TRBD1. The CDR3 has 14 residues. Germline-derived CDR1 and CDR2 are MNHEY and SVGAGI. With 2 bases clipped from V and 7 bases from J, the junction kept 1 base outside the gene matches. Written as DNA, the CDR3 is TGTGCCAGCAGTTACGGGACAGGGGTTGAAAAACTGTTTTTT. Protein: CASSYGTGVEKLFF.

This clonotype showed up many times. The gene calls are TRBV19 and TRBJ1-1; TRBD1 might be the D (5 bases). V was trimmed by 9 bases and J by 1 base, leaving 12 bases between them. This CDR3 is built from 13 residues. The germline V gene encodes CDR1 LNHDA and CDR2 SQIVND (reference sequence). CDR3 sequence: CASQNTGNTEAFF. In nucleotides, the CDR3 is TGTGCCAGCCAAAATACAGGGAACACTGAAGCTTTCTTT.